This TCR beta chain was found in a study of blood T cell repertoires in COVID-19. Germline lookup yields CDR1 MDHEN and CDR2 SYDVKM. V was clipped by 4 bases and J by 5 bases; unmatched bases: 2. The CDR3 has 15 residues. With regard to this clone: Other DNA sequences in this sample translate to the same CDR3.

Here immunoSEQ multiplex PCR was the method, and the copy in TCRdb shows in-frame clones only, minus some. The sample holds around 300,000 clones, 89% seen once. The receptor was derived from a young woman who had recovered from COVID-19. The chain links TRBV28 to TRBJ1-6; 10 bases map to TRBD1. Sequences were obtained from PBMCs or T cells enriched from blood (not recorded which). CDR3 in DNA: TGTGCCAGCAGTTCCGGACAGGGGGATAATTCACCCCTCCACTTT. Amino acid sequence: CASSSGQGDNSPLHF.